This T cell receptor (beta chain) was obtained from a study of spatial heterogeneity in lung cancer. Via MiXCR, TCRdb re-called the 5' RACE reads, giving one row per CDR3 protein. The sample contains roughly 15,000 distinct CDR3 sequences, approximately 7.5% of which appear only once. Findings and limits, study-wide: Resection blood, more than follow-up blood, showed ubiquitous expanded tumor TCRs.

Time point of the sample: sample taken at primary tumor resection. In each case, whole RNA from tumor, nontumor lung or frozen PBMC was sequenced unsorted. About this clonotype itself: What it binds is unknown.

After removal of 7 bases from V and 5 bases from J, the junction contained 2 bases not matched to a gene. CDR1 SQVTM and CDR2 ANQGSEA come from the germline V gene. This CDR3 spans 12 amino acids. Source: PBMCs, taken at surgery. This clonotype was obtained from a female donor with early-stage non-small cell lung cancer. This sequence joins TRBV29-1 and TRBJ2-7; TRBD2 aligns across 13 bases. The CDR3 sequence: CSAGTSGNEQYF. The CDR3 bases are TGCAGCGCCGGGACTAGCGGGAACGAGCAGTACTTC.